This T cell receptor (beta chain) was retrieved from a study of blood T cell repertoires in COVID-19. Across the study: T cells, B-cell-depleted T cells, or PBMCs provided the cDNA or gDNA that served as material.

This CDR3 has 12 amino acids. V was pared by 4 bases and J by 3 bases, with 4 bases between. CDR1 SGHTA and CDR2 FQGTGA come from the germline V gene. Recruitment covered fewer than 25 US areas and drew participants whose ages spanned roughly 18 to 100 years. In the original processing: The assay estimated nucleated cells by amplifying reference gene primers. Assay used: immunoSEQ multiplex PCR; TCRdb lists only in-frame clones, some missing. V, J and clone size are those of that table, while D and trimming were read from the DNA. The data show fewer than 350,000 clones, about 91% seen once. Sequenced: PBMCs or T cells enriched from blood (not recorded which). This receptor was obtained from a man aged 40-49 years who had been exposed to COVID-19. The chain joins TRBV7-3 to TRBJ2-1; D gene uncertain. CDR3 protein: CASSSNYNEQFF. The CDR3 DNA reads TGTGCCAGCAGCTCAAACTACAATGAGCAGTTCTTC. The variable domain in full, with the rest retrieved from reference TRBV7-3 and TRBJ2-1, is GAGVSQTPSNKVTEKGKYVELRCDPISGHTALYWYRQSLGQGPEFLIYFQGTGAADDSGLPNDRFFAVRPEGSVSTLKIQRTERGDSAVYLCASSSNYNEQFFGPGTRLTVL.